A selection of T cell receptor beta chains follows, all from one sample in a study of cytomegalovirus exposure and HLA in healthy donors. TCRdb's table, derived via immunoSEQ multiplex PCR, lists solely in-frame clones and lacks some. The table lists some 140,000 clones, approximately 86% of them singletons, with about a fifth in the top ten. Sequenced: PBMCs. The receptors shown here come from a man aged 18 to 30 in good health and CMV-seropositive. CDR3s include the opening cysteine and the closing phenylalanine or tryptophan. D genes are given only for firm matches.

v_gene: TRBV6-5; d_gene: .; CDR3aa: CASSLRVNTEAFF
v_gene: TRBV9; d_gene: .; CDR3aa: CASSVAMDSSTDTQYF
v_gene: TRBV4-2; d_gene: TRBD1; CDR3aa: CASSQDWVTGGANGPINYGYTF
v_gene: TRBV5-4; d_gene: .; CDR3aa: CASSFGGRNTEAFF
v_gene: TRBV9; d_gene: TRBD2; CDR3aa: CASSRGLAGTDTQYF
v_gene: TRBV30; d_gene: .; CDR3aa: CAWKPRITDTQYF
v_gene: TRBV4-2; d_gene: TRBD1; CDR3aa: CASSPARTGTGNQPQHF
v_gene: TRBV4-2; d_gene: .; CDR3aa: CASSQVTVYNEQFF
v_gene: TRBV6-6; d_gene: TRBD1; CDR3aa: CASISTRGPLEAFF
v_gene: TRBV19; d_gene: .; CDR3aa: CASSIRTALGNIQYF